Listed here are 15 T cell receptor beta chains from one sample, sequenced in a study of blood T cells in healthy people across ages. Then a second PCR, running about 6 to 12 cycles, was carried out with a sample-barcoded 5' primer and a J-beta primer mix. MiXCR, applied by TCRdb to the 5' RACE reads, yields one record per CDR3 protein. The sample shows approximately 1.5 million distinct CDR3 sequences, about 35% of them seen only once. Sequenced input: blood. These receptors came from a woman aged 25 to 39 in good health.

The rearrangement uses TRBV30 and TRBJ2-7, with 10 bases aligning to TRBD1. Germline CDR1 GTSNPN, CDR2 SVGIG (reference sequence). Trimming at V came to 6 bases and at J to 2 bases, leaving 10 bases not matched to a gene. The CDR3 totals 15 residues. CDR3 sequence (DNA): TGTGCCTGTACAGCTGGGACAGGGGTCCCCTACGAGCAGTACTTC. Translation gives CACTAGTGVPYEQYF.

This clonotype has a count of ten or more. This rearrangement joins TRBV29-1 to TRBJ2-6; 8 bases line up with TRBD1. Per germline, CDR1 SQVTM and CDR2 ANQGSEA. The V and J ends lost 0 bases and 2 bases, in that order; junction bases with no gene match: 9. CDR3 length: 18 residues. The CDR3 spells CSVEEDRGIVTGANVLTF. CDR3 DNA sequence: TGCAGCGTTGAAGAAGACAGGGGAATAGTGACTGGGGCCAACGTCCTGACTTTC.

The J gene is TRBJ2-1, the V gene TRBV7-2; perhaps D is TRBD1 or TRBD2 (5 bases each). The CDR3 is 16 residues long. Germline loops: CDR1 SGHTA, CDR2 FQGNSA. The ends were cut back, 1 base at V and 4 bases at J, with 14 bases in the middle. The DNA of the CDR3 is TGTGCCAGCAGCTTAGATTCAGGGCCGGGGTACAATGAGCAGTTCTTC. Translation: CASSLDSGPGYNEQFF.

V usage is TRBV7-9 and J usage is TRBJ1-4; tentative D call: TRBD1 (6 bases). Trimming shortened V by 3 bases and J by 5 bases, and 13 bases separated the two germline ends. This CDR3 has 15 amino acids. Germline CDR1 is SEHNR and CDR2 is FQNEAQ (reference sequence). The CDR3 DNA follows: TGTGCCAGCAGCTTCGCCGGGACACCCAATGAAAAACTGTTTTTT. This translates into CASSFAGTPNEKLFF. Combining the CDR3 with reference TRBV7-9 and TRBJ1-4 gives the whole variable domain DTGVSQNPRHKITKRGQNVTFRCDPISEHNRLYWYRQTLGQGPEFLTYFQNEAQLEKSRLLSDRFSAERPKGSFSTLEIQRTEQGDSAMYLCASSFAGTPNEKLFFGSGTQLSVL.

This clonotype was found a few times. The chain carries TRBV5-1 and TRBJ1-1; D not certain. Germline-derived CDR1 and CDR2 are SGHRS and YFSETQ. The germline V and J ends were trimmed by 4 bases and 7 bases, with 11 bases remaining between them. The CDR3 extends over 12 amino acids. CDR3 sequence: CASSGDLLEAFF. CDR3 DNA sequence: TGCGCCAGCAGCGGTGACCTTCTTGAAGCTTTCTTT.

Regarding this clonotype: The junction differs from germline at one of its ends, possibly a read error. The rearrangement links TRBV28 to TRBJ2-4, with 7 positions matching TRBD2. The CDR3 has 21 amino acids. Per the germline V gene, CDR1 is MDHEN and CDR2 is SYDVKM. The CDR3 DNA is TGTGTCAGCAGCTCGCGGAAGACGGGGGGTGGGAGGGATTTAGCCAAAAACATTCAGTACTTC. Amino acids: CVSSSRKTGGGRDLAKNIQYF.

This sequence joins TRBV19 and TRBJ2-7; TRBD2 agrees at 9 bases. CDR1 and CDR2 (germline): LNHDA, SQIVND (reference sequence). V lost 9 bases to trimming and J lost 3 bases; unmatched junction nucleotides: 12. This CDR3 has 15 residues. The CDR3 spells CASSTALAGNYEQYF. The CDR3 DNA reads TGTGCCAGCTCAACCGCGCTAGCGGGGAACTACGAGCAGTACTTC.

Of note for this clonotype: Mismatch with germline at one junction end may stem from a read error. CDR3 residues: CASSPTSGKFRPYNERFF. CDR3 coding DNA: TGTGCCAGCAGCCCGACTAGCGGGAAATTTAGGCCCTACAATGAGCGGTTCTTC. The chain carries TRBV28 and TRBJ2-1; 11 nucleotides agree with TRBD2. Per the germline V gene, CDR1 is MDHEN and CDR2 is SYDVKM. The CDR3 is 18 amino acids.

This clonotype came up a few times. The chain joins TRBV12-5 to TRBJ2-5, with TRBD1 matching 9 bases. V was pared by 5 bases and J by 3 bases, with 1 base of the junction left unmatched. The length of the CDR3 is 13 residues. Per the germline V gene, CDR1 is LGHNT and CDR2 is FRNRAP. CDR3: CASGRTGEETQYF. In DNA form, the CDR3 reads TGTGCTAGTGGTCGGACAGGGGAAGAGACCCAGTACTTC.

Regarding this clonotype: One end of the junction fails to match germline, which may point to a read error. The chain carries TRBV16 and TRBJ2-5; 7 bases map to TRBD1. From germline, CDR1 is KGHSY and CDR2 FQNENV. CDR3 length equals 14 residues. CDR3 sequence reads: CASSLDRIQETRYF. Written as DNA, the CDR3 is TGTGCCAGCAGCCTGGACAGGATACAAGAGACCCGGTACTTC.

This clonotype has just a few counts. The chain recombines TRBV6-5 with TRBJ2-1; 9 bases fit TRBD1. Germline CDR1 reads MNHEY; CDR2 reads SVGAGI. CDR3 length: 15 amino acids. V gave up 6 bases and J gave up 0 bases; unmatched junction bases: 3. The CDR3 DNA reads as TGTGCCAGCAGGACAGGGGGACACTCCTACAATGAGCAGTTCTTC. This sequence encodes CASRTGGHSYNEQFF.

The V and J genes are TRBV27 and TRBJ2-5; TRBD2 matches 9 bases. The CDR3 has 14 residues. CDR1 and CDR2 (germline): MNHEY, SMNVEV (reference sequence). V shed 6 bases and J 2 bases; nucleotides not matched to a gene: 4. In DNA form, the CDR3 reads TGTGCCAGCAGATCTAGCGGGGCACAAGAGACCCAGTACTTC. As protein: CASRSSGAQETQYF.

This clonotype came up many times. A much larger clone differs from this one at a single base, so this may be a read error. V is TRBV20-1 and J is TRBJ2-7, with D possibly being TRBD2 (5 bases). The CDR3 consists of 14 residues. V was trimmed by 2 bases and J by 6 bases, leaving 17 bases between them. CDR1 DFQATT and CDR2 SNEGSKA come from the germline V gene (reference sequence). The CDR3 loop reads CSARTGDSCSEQYF. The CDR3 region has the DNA TGCAGTGCTAGAACCGGGGATTCGTGCTCCGAGCAGTACTTC.

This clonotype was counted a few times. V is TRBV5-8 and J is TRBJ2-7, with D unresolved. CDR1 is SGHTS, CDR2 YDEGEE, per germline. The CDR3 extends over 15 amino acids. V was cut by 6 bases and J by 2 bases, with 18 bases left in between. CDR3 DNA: TGTGCCAGCACCCCAGCTGCCCGAAGCCCCTACGAGCAGTACTTC. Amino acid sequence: CASTPAARSPYEQYF.

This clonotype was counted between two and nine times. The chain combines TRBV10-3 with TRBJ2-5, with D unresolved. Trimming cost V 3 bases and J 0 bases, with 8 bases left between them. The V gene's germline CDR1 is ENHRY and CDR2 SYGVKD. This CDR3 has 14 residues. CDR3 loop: CAISEPMYQETQYF. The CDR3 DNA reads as TGTGCCATCAGTGAACCCATGTACCAAGAGACCCAGTACTTC.